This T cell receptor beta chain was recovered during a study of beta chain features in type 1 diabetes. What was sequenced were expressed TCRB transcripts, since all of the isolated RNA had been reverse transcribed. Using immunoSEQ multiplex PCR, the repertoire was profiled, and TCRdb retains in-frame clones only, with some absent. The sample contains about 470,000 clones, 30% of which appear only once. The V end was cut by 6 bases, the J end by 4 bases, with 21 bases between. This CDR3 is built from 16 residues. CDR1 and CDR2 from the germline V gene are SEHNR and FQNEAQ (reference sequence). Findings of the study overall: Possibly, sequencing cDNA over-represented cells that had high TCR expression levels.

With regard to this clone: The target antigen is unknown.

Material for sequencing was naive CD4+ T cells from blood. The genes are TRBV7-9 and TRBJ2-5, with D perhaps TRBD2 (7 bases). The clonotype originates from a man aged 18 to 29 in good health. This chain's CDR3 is CASSFRGAGIGETQYF. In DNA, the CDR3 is TGTGCCAGCAGTTTTCGGGGGGCTGGTATAGGAGAGACCCAGTACTTC.